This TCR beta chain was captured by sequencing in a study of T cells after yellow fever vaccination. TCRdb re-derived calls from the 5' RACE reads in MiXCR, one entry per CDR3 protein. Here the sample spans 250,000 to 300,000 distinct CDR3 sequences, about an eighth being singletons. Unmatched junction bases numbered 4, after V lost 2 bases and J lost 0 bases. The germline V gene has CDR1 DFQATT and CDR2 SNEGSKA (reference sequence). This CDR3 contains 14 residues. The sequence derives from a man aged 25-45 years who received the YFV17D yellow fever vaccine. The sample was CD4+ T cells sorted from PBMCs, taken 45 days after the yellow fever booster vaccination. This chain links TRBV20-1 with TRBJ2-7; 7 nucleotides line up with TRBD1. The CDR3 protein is CSARSQGVSYEQYF. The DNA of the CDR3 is TGCAGTGCTAGAAGTCAGGGGGTCTCCTACGAGCAGTACTTC.